Listed below are T cell receptor beta chains from one sample, sequenced in a study of technical replicates of blood from several donors. TCRdb keeps only in-frame clones here, not all; method: immunoSEQ multiplex PCR. The data hold 45,000 to 65,000 clones, with 90% to 95% observed a single time. The sequencing input was PBMCs. The receptors come from a human donor in good health. Some clones in this sample may be carry-over from other donors' samples. Each CDR3 is given with its conserved first and last residue. The D gene is left open where the match is weak. For some rows the clone size is stated as once, few or many, or as a class when expanded; others skip it.

j_call: TRBJ2-1
cdr3_length: 18
v_call: TRBV7-9
d_call: NA
clone_size: NA
cdr3_aa: CASSATTDRGDIYNEQFF
cdr3_nt: TGTGCCAGCAGCGCCACGACAGACCGCGGAGACATCTACAATGAGCAGTTCTTC

j_call: TRBJ1-2
cdr3_length: 13
v_call: TRBV5-1
d_call: TRBD1
clone_size: NA
cdr3_aa: CASSSGQGDGYTF
cdr3_nt: TGCGCCAGCAGCTCGGGACAGGGTGACGGCTACACCTTC

j_call: TRBJ1-3
cdr3_length: 12
v_call: TRBV7-2
d_call: NA
clone_size: NA
cdr3_aa: CASSPTWNTIYF
cdr3_nt: TGTGCCAGCAGCCCTACTTGGAACACCATATATTTT

j_call: TRBJ2-7
cdr3_length: 15
v_call: TRBV6-6
d_call: TRBD2
clone_size: NA
cdr3_aa: CASRRGTSGAYEQYF
cdr3_nt: TGTGCCAGCAGGCGGGGGACTAGCGGAGCCTACGAGCAGTACTTC

j_call: TRBJ2-7
cdr3_length: 15
v_call: TRBV6-5
d_call: TRBD2
clone_size: once
cdr3_aa: CASSLRGGPAYEQYF
cdr3_nt: TGTGCCAGCAGCCTACGGGGGGGTCCGGCGTACGAGCAGTACTTC

j_call: TRBJ2-2
cdr3_length: 16
v_call: TRBV5-1
d_call: NA
clone_size: NA
cdr3_aa: CASSADSPFGTGELFF
cdr3_nt: TGCGCCAGCAGCGCGGACAGCCCTTTTGGCACCGGGGAGCTGTTTTTT

j_call: TRBJ1-6
cdr3_length: 18
v_call: TRBV7-2
d_call: TRBD1
clone_size: NA
cdr3_aa: CASSVNRGQISYNSPLHF
cdr3_nt: TGTGCCAGCAGCGTAAATCGGGGACAGATCTCCTATAATTCACCCCTCCACTTT

j_call: TRBJ2-1
cdr3_length: 13
v_call: TRBV5-1
d_call: NA
clone_size: NA
cdr3_aa: CASSPDRNNEQFF
cdr3_nt: TGCGCCAGCAGCCCCGACAGAAACAATGAGCAGTTCTTC

j_call: TRBJ1-2
cdr3_length: 14
v_call: TRBV2
d_call: TRBD1
clone_size: NA
cdr3_aa: CASSRDSFIYGYTF
cdr3_nt: TGTGCCAGCAGCCGGGACAGCTTCATCTATGGCTACACCTTC

j_call: TRBJ1-6
cdr3_length: 13
v_call: TRBV2
d_call: NA
clone_size: NA
cdr3_aa: CASSDGAGIALHF
cdr3_nt: TGTGCCAGCAGTGATGGGGCAGGGATAGCCCTCCACTTT

j_call: TRBJ1-4
cdr3_length: 17
v_call: TRBV18
d_call: NA
clone_size: once
cdr3_aa: CASSWSGESTTNEKLFF
cdr3_nt: TGTGCCAGCTCATGGTCGGGAGAATCCACAACTAATGAAAAACTGTTTTTT

j_call: TRBJ1-2
cdr3_length: 15
v_call: TRBV18
d_call: NA
clone_size: once
cdr3_aa: CASSPSTQGSYGYTF
cdr3_nt: TGTGCCAGCTCACCATCTACGCAGGGGAGCTATGGCTACACCTTC

j_call: TRBJ1-1
cdr3_length: 13
v_call: TRBV9
d_call: NA
clone_size: NA
cdr3_aa: CASSLAPGTEAFF
cdr3_nt: TGTGCCAGCAGCCTTGCTCCCGGGACTGAAGCTTTCTTT

j_call: TRBJ2-7
cdr3_length: 14
v_call: TRBV4-1
d_call: TRBD2
clone_size: NA
cdr3_aa: CASSSGDGSYEQYF
cdr3_nt: TGCGCCAGCAGCAGCGGGGACGGCTCCTACGAGCAGTACTTC

j_call: TRBJ1-1
cdr3_length: 16
v_call: TRBV4-2
d_call: NA
clone_size: NA
cdr3_aa: CASSLTLGGSNTEAFF
cdr3_nt: TGTGCCAGCAGCCTGACTCTGGGAGGGTCTAACACTGAAGCTTTCTTT

j_call: TRBJ2-2
cdr3_length: 16
v_call: TRBV5-6
d_call: TRBD1
clone_size: NA
cdr3_aa: CASSKGQGTNTGELFF
cdr3_nt: TGTGCCAGCAGCAAGGGACAGGGGACCAACACCGGGGAGCTGTTTTTT

j_call: TRBJ1-2
cdr3_length: 13
v_call: TRBV5-1
d_call: TRBD1
clone_size: NA
cdr3_aa: CASSRTGVDGYTF
cdr3_nt: TGCGCCAGCAGCCGGACAGGGGTCGATGGCTACACCTTC

j_call: TRBJ2-1
cdr3_length: 16
v_call: TRBV7-6
d_call: NA
clone_size: once
cdr3_aa: CASSLAQAISYNEQFF
cdr3_nt: TGTGCCAGCAGCTTAGCGCAGGCTATCTCCTACAATGAGCAGTTCTTC

j_call: TRBJ1-1
cdr3_length: 14
v_call: TRBV9
d_call: TRBD1
clone_size: NA
cdr3_aa: CASSVERQGTEAFF
cdr3_nt: TGTGCCAGCAGCGTAGAGAGACAGGGAACTGAAGCTTTCTTT

j_call: TRBJ1-2
cdr3_length: 15
v_call: TRBV13
d_call: NA
clone_size: once
cdr3_aa: CASSSLANPNYGYTF
cdr3_nt: TGTGCCAGCAGCTCCCTTGCGAACCCTAACTATGGCTACACCTTC

j_call: TRBJ1-4
cdr3_length: 15
v_call: TRBV15
d_call: NA
clone_size: NA
cdr3_aa: CATSSSLAANEKLFF
cdr3_nt: TGTGCCACCAGCAGCAGCCTAGCAGCTAATGAAAAACTGTTTTTT

j_call: TRBJ1-3
cdr3_length: 16
v_call: TRBV5-6
d_call: NA
clone_size: NA
cdr3_aa: CASSSVLGLSGNTIYF
cdr3_nt: TGTGCCAGCAGCTCCGTTTTGGGCCTCTCTGGAAACACCATATATTTT

j_call: TRBJ1-5
cdr3_length: 16
v_call: TRBV18
d_call: NA
clone_size: NA
cdr3_aa: CASSIQAPWANQPQHF
cdr3_nt: TGTGCCAGCTCAATACAAGCCCCTTGGGCCAATCAGCCCCAGCATTTT

j_call: TRBJ2-7
cdr3_length: 13
v_call: TRBV5-1
d_call: NA
clone_size: NA
cdr3_aa: CASSETGRSEQYF
cdr3_nt: TGCGCCAGCAGCGAAACGGGGAGGTCCGAGCAGTACTTC

j_call: TRBJ1-3
cdr3_length: 14
v_call: TRBV5-4
d_call: NA
clone_size: once
cdr3_aa: CASSLDGSGNTIYF
cdr3_nt: TGTGCCAGCAGCTTGGACGGCTCTGGAAACACCATATATTTT

j_call: TRBJ2-1
cdr3_length: 13
v_call: TRBV9
d_call: NA
clone_size: NA
cdr3_aa: CASSVELAGEQFF
cdr3_nt: TGTGCCAGCAGCGTAGAGCTAGCCGGTGAGCAGTTCTTC

j_call: TRBJ1-3
cdr3_length: 15
v_call: TRBV5-6
d_call: TRBD1
clone_size: NA
cdr3_aa: CASSSGTGGRNTIYF
cdr3_nt: TGTGCCAGCAGCTCGGGGACAGGGGGTAGAAACACCATATATTTT

j_call: TRBJ2-3
cdr3_length: 17
v_call: TRBV4-2
d_call: TRBD2
clone_size: NA
cdr3_aa: CASSPSGTSGRTDTQYF
cdr3_nt: TGTGCCAGCAGCCCGTCCGGGACTAGCGGCCGCACAGATACGCAGTATTTT

j_call: TRBJ2-3
cdr3_length: 15
v_call: TRBV5-1
d_call: NA
clone_size: once
cdr3_aa: CASSPVWTNTDTQYF
cdr3_nt: TGCGCCAGCAGCCCTGTGTGGACTAACACAGATACGCAGTATTTT

j_call: TRBJ2-2
cdr3_length: 15
v_call: TRBV18
d_call: NA
clone_size: NA
cdr3_aa: CASSPLSVNTGELFF
cdr3_nt: TGTGCCAGCTCACCATTATCGGTGAACACCGGGGAGCTGTTTTTT

j_call: TRBJ1-2
cdr3_length: 13
v_call: TRBV19
d_call: TRBD1
clone_size: NA
cdr3_aa: CASRAGTGFLGTF
cdr3_nt: TGTGCCAGTAGAGCCGGGACAGGGTTTTTAGGGACCTTC

j_call: TRBJ2-7
cdr3_length: 15
v_call: TRBV19
d_call: TRBD1
clone_size: NA
cdr3_aa: CASSSPDRAPYEQYF
cdr3_nt: TGTGCCAGTAGTTCCCCGGACAGGGCGCCCTACGAGCAGTACTTC

j_call: TRBJ2-1
cdr3_length: 15
v_call: TRBV30
d_call: TRBD2
clone_size: NA
cdr3_aa: CAWRPPRGLSNEQFF
cdr3_nt: TGTGCCTGGAGGCCCCCGCGGGGACTATCAAATGAGCAGTTCTTC

j_call: TRBJ2-3
cdr3_length: 16
v_call: TRBV27
d_call: TRBD2
clone_size: NA
cdr3_aa: CASSYIAGGRRDTQYF
cdr3_nt: TGTGCCAGCAGTTACATAGCGGGAGGGAGGCGGGATACGCAGTATTTT

j_call: TRBJ2-7
cdr3_length: 15
v_call: TRBV7-3
d_call: NA
clone_size: NA
cdr3_aa: CASSAFSGDTYEQYF
cdr3_nt: TGTGCCAGCAGCGCCTTCTCAGGGGATACCTACGAGCAGTACTTC

j_call: TRBJ1-3
cdr3_length: 16
v_call: TRBV30
d_call: TRBD1
clone_size: NA
cdr3_aa: CAWSTVRDRVGHTIYF
cdr3_nt: TGTGCCTGGAGTACCGTCCGGGACAGGGTGGGACACACCATATATTTT

j_call: TRBJ1-2
cdr3_length: 14
v_call: TRBV18
d_call: NA
clone_size: NA
cdr3_aa: CASSESQGNYGYTF
cdr3_nt: TGTGCCAGCTCGGAAAGTCAGGGAAACTATGGCTACACCTTC

j_call: TRBJ2-7
cdr3_length: 14
v_call: TRBV27
d_call: TRBD1
clone_size: NA
cdr3_aa: CASSLGQGLTEQYF
cdr3_nt: TGTGCCAGCAGTCTCGGACAGGGGCTGACCGAGCAGTACTTC

j_call: TRBJ2-2
cdr3_length: 16
v_call: TRBV10-2
d_call: TRBD2
clone_size: once
cdr3_aa: CASSESATSWAGELFF
cdr3_nt: TGCGCCAGCAGTGAGTCAGCGACTAGCTGGGCCGGGGAGCTGTTTTTT

j_call: TRBJ1-5
cdr3_length: 13
v_call: TRBV6-4
d_call: NA
clone_size: NA
cdr3_aa: CASTSRGNQPQHF
cdr3_nt: TGTGCCAGCACCAGCAGGGGCAATCAGCCCCAGCATTTT

j_call: TRBJ1-4
cdr3_length: 15
v_call: TRBV15
d_call: NA
clone_size: once
cdr3_aa: CATSSPGTRNEKLFF
cdr3_nt: TGTGCCACCAGCAGCCCGGGGACAAGGAATGAAAAACTGTTTTTT

j_call: TRBJ2-5
cdr3_length: 16
v_call: TRBV5-4
d_call: TRBD2
clone_size: NA
cdr3_aa: CASRLAGGNTQETQYF
cdr3_nt: TGTGCCAGCAGACTAGCGGGAGGGAACACTCAAGAGACCCAGTACTTC

j_call: TRBJ2-5
cdr3_length: 16
v_call: TRBV9
d_call: TRBD2
clone_size: NA
cdr3_aa: CASSVGGLAVQETQYF
cdr3_nt: TGTGCCAGCAGCGTAGGAGGACTAGCGGTCCAAGAGACCCAGTACTTC

j_call: TRBJ2-3
cdr3_length: 16
v_call: TRBV7-3
d_call: TRBD2
clone_size: NA
cdr3_aa: CASSLDASGYTDTQYF
cdr3_nt: TGTGCCAGCAGCTTAGATGCTAGCGGATACACAGATACGCAGTATTTT

j_call: TRBJ2-3
cdr3_length: 16
v_call: TRBV7-2
d_call: NA
clone_size: once
cdr3_aa: CASSRPLVDPTDTQYF
cdr3_nt: TGTGCCAGCAGTAGACCCCTAGTGGATCCCACAGATACGCAGTATTTT

j_call: TRBJ1-1
cdr3_length: 16
v_call: TRBV2
d_call: NA
clone_size: NA
cdr3_aa: CASSEKGRGQNTEAFF
cdr3_nt: TGTGCCAGCAGTGAAAAAGGGCGGGGCCAGAACACTGAAGCTTTCTTT

j_call: TRBJ2-7
cdr3_length: 15
v_call: TRBV4-1
d_call: TRBD1
clone_size: once
cdr3_aa: CASSQGTGGTYEQYF
cdr3_nt: TGCGCCAGCAGCCAAGGGACAGGGGGAACCTACGAGCAGTACTTC

j_call: TRBJ2-7
cdr3_length: 15
v_call: TRBV9
d_call: TRBD1
clone_size: NA
cdr3_aa: CASSVGGQGFYEQYF
cdr3_nt: TGTGCCAGCAGCGTAGGGGGACAGGGGTTCTACGAGCAGTACTTC

j_call: TRBJ1-6
cdr3_length: 15
v_call: TRBV5-8
d_call: NA
clone_size: few
cdr3_aa: CASSLGQVRNSPLHF
cdr3_nt: TGTGCCAGCAGCTTGGGACAGGTTCGGAATTCACCCCTCCACTTT

j_call: TRBJ1-1
cdr3_length: 16
v_call: TRBV10-3
d_call: NA
clone_size: NA
cdr3_aa: CAISESRRTENTEAFF
cdr3_nt: TGTGCCATCAGTGAGTCTAGAAGGACAGAGAACACTGAAGCTTTCTTT

j_call: TRBJ2-1
cdr3_length: 15
v_call: TRBV5-1
d_call: TRBD1
clone_size: NA
cdr3_aa: CASSSDRGGPNEQFF
cdr3_nt: TGCGCCAGCAGCTCGGACAGGGGCGGACCCAATGAGCAGTTCTTC

j_call: TRBJ1-4
cdr3_length: 15
v_call: TRBV7-2
d_call: NA
clone_size: NA
cdr3_aa: CASSLGGLTNEKLFF
cdr3_nt: TGTGCCAGCAGCTTAGGGGGGCTCACTAATGAAAAACTGTTTTTT

j_call: TRBJ1-4
cdr3_length: 14
v_call: TRBV13
d_call: NA
clone_size: NA
cdr3_aa: CASSFGRGHEKLFF
cdr3_nt: TGTGCCAGCAGCTTCGGCAGGGGCCACGAAAAACTGTTTTTT

j_call: TRBJ1-6
cdr3_length: 14
v_call: TRBV7-9
d_call: TRBD1
clone_size: NA
cdr3_aa: CASSPGTGVSPLHF
cdr3_nt: TGTGCCAGCAGCCCCGGGACAGGGGTTTCACCCCTCCACTTT

j_call: TRBJ2-5
cdr3_length: 9
v_call: TRBV20-1
d_call: NA
clone_size: NA
cdr3_aa: CSATGTQYF
cdr3_nt: TGCAGTGCTACGGGGACCCAGTACTTC

j_call: TRBJ2-7
cdr3_length: 15
v_call: TRBV7-2
d_call: TRBD1
clone_size: NA
cdr3_aa: CASSRSQGASYEQYF
cdr3_nt: TGTGCCAGCAGCAGGTCCCAGGGGGCGTCATACGAGCAGTACTTC

j_call: TRBJ1-6
cdr3_length: 13
v_call: TRBV7-2
d_call: NA
clone_size: NA
cdr3_aa: CASSLVVNSPLHF
cdr3_nt: TGTGCCAGCAGCCTCGTCGTTAATTCACCCCTCCACTTT

j_call: TRBJ2-2
cdr3_length: 13
v_call: TRBV28
d_call: NA
clone_size: NA
cdr3_aa: CATTDANTGELFF
cdr3_nt: TGTGCCACCACAGACGCGAACACCGGGGAGCTGTTTTTT